Shown below are 27 T cell receptor beta chains from a single sample sequenced in a study of shared clonotypes between healthy human individuals. Terminally differentiated effector memory CD45RA+ cells were left out of the naive CD8 fraction, which was CD45RO-negative and positively selected for CCR7. TCRdb's table, derived via immunoSEQ multiplex PCR, lists solely in-frame clones and lacks some. The sample yields under 600,000 clones, more than 95% seen once. Sequencing input: naive CD8+ T cells sorted from blood. The receptors were gathered from a man younger than 45 in good health.

V is TRBV2 and J is TRBJ2-3; 9 bases match TRBD1. This CDR3 comprises 18 residues. Trimming at V came to 4 bases and at J to 4 bases, leaving 15 bases not matched to a gene. The germline V gene encodes CDR1 SNHLY and CDR2 FYNNEI. The CDR3 here is CASSGRFRDRDTADTQYF. The CDR3 DNA is TGTGCCAGCAGTGGCAGGTTCCGGGACAGGGATACTGCAGATACGCAGTATTTT.

The gene calls are TRBV2 and TRBJ2-2; 11 bases map to TRBD2. Germline lookup yields CDR1 SNHLY and CDR2 FYNNEI. This CDR3 has 16 residues. V lost 0 bases to trimming and J lost 7 bases; unmatched junction nucleotides: 4. CDR3 nucleotide sequence: TGTGCCAGCAGTGAAGCGGGTACTAGCGGGAGCGGGGAGCTGTTTTTT. It codes for CASSEAGTSGSGELFF.

The chain is built from TRBV15 and TRBJ2-2; 9 nucleotides line up with TRBD2. There are 17 residues in the CDR3. The V gene end was trimmed by 0 bases and the J gene end by 0 bases; junction bases not matched to a gene: 2. The germline gives CDR1 LNHNV, CDR2 YYDKDF (reference sequence). As DNA, the CDR3 is TGTGCCACCAGCAGAGATCGACTAGCGGCGAACACCGGGGAGCTGTTTTTT. Translated, it gives CATSRDRLAANTGELFF.

V and J are TRBV7-9 and TRBJ2-1; 14 nucleotides match TRBD2. This CDR3 is built from 16 residues. Germline lookup yields CDR1 SEHNR and CDR2 FQNEAQ (reference sequence). V was pared by 2 bases and J by 6 bases, with 3 bases of the junction left unmatched. The CDR3 is CASSLPTSGRANEQFF. CDR3 nucleotides: TGTGCCAGCAGCTTACCGACTAGCGGGAGGGCCAATGAGCAGTTCTTC.

This clone was seen only once. The chain uses TRBV2 and TRBJ2-3; TRBD2 is a possible D gene (6 bases). Germline CDR1 is SNHLY and CDR2 is FYNNEI. V was clipped by 9 bases and J by 2 bases, with 21 bases between them. The CDR3 is 16 residues long. The CDR3 loop reads CASGGGPLPITDTQYF. The CDR3 DNA follows: TGTGCCAGTGGGGGAGGACCACTTCCTATCACAGATACGCAGTATTTT.

The chain carries TRBV6-1 and TRBJ2-7; 9 nucleotides match TRBD2. The CDR3 covers 15 residues. CDR1 is MNHNS, CDR2 SASEGT, per germline. With V trimmed by 2 bases and J by 2 bases, 4 bases remained unmatched. The CDR3 coding sequence is TGTGCCAGCAGTGAATGGGCTAGCGGGGCCTACGAGCAGTACTTC. Translating it yields CASSEWASGAYEQYF.

A single count supports this clone. This rearrangement joins TRBV5-1 to TRBJ2-3, with D possibly being TRBD1 (5 bases). The CDR3 spans 14 residues. The germline V gene encodes CDR1 SGHRS and CDR2 YFSETQ. V was pared by 2 bases and J by 0 bases, with 7 bases between. The CDR3 sequence is CASSFRVSTDTQYF. The CDR3 coding sequence is TGCGCCAGCAGCTTCAGGGTTAGCACAGATACGCAGTATTTT.

The chain is built from TRBV5-1 and TRBJ2-1, with a possible D match to TRBD1 (5 bases). The germline CDR1 and CDR2 sequences are SGHRS and YFSETQ. The CDR3 loop spans 16 amino acids. Trimming cost V 2 bases and J 5 bases, with 17 bases left between them. The CDR3 loop reads CASSFRQTASHNEQFF. The CDR3 DNA reads as TGCGCCAGCAGCTTTCGACAGACCGCCAGCCACAATGAGCAGTTCTTC.

V gene TRBV28 combines with J gene TRBJ1-2; D remains ambiguous. Between the trimmed V and J ends, which lost 3 bases and 2 bases, there was a span of 13 bases. CDR3 length: 15 amino acids. Looked up from germline, CDR1 is MDHEN and CDR2 is SYDVKM. CDR3 nucleotides: TGTGCCAGCAGTTTCGCGTCCCCAGACAACTATGGCTACACCTTC. Amino acids: CASSFASPDNYGYTF.

The chain uses TRBV9 and TRBJ2-7, with TRBD2 identical over 8 bases. The length of the CDR3 is 14 residues. CDR1 and CDR2 (germline): SGDLS, YYNGEE. The V gene end was trimmed by 4 bases and the J gene end by 7 bases; junction bases not matched to a gene: 10. The DNA for the CDR3 is TGTGCCAGCAGCCACGGGACTAGTGGGGATGAGCAGTACTTC. This translates into CASSHGTSGDEQYF.

This chain connects TRBV27 to TRBJ2-6, with D tentatively TRBD2 (5 bases). The V gene lost 0 bases and the J gene lost 3 bases, with 15 bases spanning the gap. Germline CDR1 MNHEY, CDR2 SMNVEV (reference sequence). The CDR3 is 18 residues long. In DNA form, the CDR3 reads TGTGCCAGCAGTTTATCGAACAGCATAGAGGGTGGGGCCAACGTCCTGACTTTC. Translating gives CASSLSNSIEGGANVLTF.

The V call is TRBV4-3, the J call TRBJ1-1; tentative D call: TRBD1 (5 bases). The CDR3 length is 14 residues. With 0 bases removed from V and 2 bases from J, the gap between germline ends came to 7 bases. Germline loops: CDR1 LGHNA, CDR2 YSLEER. The CDR3 DNA follows: TGCGCCAGCAGCCAAGACAGGACAAACACTGAAGCTTTCTTT. Translation gives CASSQDRTNTEAFF.

The gene calls are TRBV27 and TRBJ2-7; TRBD2 aligns across 10 bases. Trimming took 6 bases from V and 7 from J; bases not matched to a gene: 9. The CDR3 consists of 14 residues. Per germline, CDR1 MNHEY and CDR2 SMNVEV (reference sequence). The CDR3 nucleotides are TGTGCCAGCAGCAATAGCGGGGGGCTCTTTGAGCAGTACTTC. It is translated as CASSNSGGLFEQYF.

The rearrangement links TRBV9 to TRBJ2-7; D ambiguous. Trimming left V 4 bases short and J 3 bases short, with 14 bases between. The CDR3 is 14 residues long. CDR1 is SGDLS and CDR2 is YYNGEE in the germline V gene. CDR3 residues: CASSPGDGLYEQYF. The CDR3 nucleotides are TGTGCCAGCAGCCCCGGAGACGGCCTCTACGAGCAGTACTTC.

CDR3 DNA sequence: TGTGCCAGCAGTTCAACAGCGAACACTGAAGCTTTCTTT. Translating gives CASSSTANTEAFF. This chain uses TRBV28 with TRBJ1-1; D unresolved. The CDR3 covers 13 residues. V was trimmed by 4 bases and J by 1 base, leaving 7 bases between them. Germline V gene lookup returns CDR1 MDHEN and CDR2 SYDVKM.

V usage is TRBV27 and J usage is TRBJ2-7, with TRBD1 matching 8 bases. V was pared by 7 bases and J by 4 bases, with 6 bases of the junction left unmatched. Germline V gives CDR1 MNHEY, CDR2 SMNVEV (reference sequence). CDR3 length: 13 amino acids. CDR3 sequence: CASMRQGPYEQYF. The CDR3 DNA follows: TGTGCCAGCATGAGACAGGGGCCGTACGAGCAGTACTTC.

The rearrangement links TRBV7-3 to TRBJ1-1; 9 bases line up with TRBD1. Germline V gene data show CDR1 as SGHTA and CDR2 as FQGTGA. Unmatched junction bases numbered 2, after V lost 1 base and J lost 8 bases. CDR3 length: 13 residues. CDR3 in amino acids: CASSLITGGEAFF. CDR3 coding DNA: TGTGCCAGCAGCTTAATAACAGGGGGCGAAGCTTTCTTT.

This clone was detected once. The genes are TRBV29-1 and TRBJ2-7, with 10 bases fitting TRBD2. Germline V CDR1 and CDR2: SQVTM, ANQGSEA. CDR3 length: 19 residues. The ends lost 0 bases at V and 0 bases at J; junction bases unmatched: 14. The CDR3 is CSVEDPASGSYPSSYEQYF. DNA of the CDR3: TGCAGCGTTGAAGATCCGGCTAGCGGGAGCTACCCGAGCTCCTACGAGCAGTACTTC.

J is TRBJ2-4 and V is TRBV10-2; perhaps TRBD1 as D (5 bases). V was pared by 2 bases and J by 8 bases, with 10 bases between. The CDR3 length is 13 residues. From germline, CDR1 is WSHSY and CDR2 SAAADI. CDR3: CASSEGRAYIQYF. The CDR3 DNA follows: TGCGCCAGCAGTGAGGGCAGGGCATACATTCAGTACTTC.

The rearrangement links TRBV10-3 to TRBJ2-2, with 12 bases matching TRBD2. The ends lost 1 base at V and 6 bases at J; junction bases unmatched: 6. Germline V CDR1 and CDR2: ENHRY, SYGVKD. The CDR3 loop spans 17 amino acids. Here the CDR3 reads CAISEFLAGGSAGELFF. The CDR3 region has the DNA TGTGCCATCAGTGAGTTCCTAGCGGGAGGGTCCGCCGGGGAGCTGTTTTTT.

Of note for this clone: Different DNA sequences within this sample yield the same CDR3. The rearrangement joins TRBV27 to TRBJ2-7, with no clear D. V shed 5 bases and J shed 4 bases, with 12 bases lying between them. The CDR3 is made up of 13 amino acids. Germline values: CDR1 MNHEY, CDR2 SMNVEV (reference sequence). CDR3 sequence reads: CASSLSGPYEQYF. For the CDR3, the DNA is TGTGCCAGCAGTCTGTCCGGACCTTACGAGCAGTACTTC.

The rearrangement uses TRBV11-3 and TRBJ2-1; 11 nucleotides align to TRBD2. V lost 6 bases and J lost 4; bases outside the gene matches: 5. Per germline, CDR1 SGHNT and CDR2 YENEEA. The CDR3 sequence is 15 residues long. This CDR3 is CASSHGTSGYNEQFF. The CDR3 DNA is TGTGCCAGCAGTCACGGGACTAGCGGTTACAATGAGCAGTTCTTC.

The rearrangement joins TRBV10-3 to TRBJ2-7, with D perhaps TRBD2 (6 bases). The CDR3 spans 14 residues. V was clipped by 9 bases and J by 4 bases, with 19 bases between them. Germline CDR1 reads ENHRY; CDR2 reads SYGVKD. The CDR3 sequence is CAIGVGTGDYEQYF. The CDR3, as DNA: TGTGCCATTGGCGTTGGGACGGGAGATTACGAGCAGTACTTC.

V usage is TRBV2 and J usage is TRBJ1-4; no firm D call. Looked up from germline, CDR1 is SNHLY and CDR2 is FYNNEI. Trimming shortened V by 4 bases and J by 0 bases, and 6 bases separated the two germline ends. The CDR3 covers 14 residues. The CDR3 spells CASSARTTNEKLFF. The CDR3 bases are TGTGCCAGCAGTGCCAGAACAACTAATGAAAAACTGTTTTTT.

This chain's CDR3 is CASSWDRDDNTQYF. CDR3 nucleotide sequence: TGTGCCAGCAGTTGGGACAGGGACGATAATACGCAGTATTTT. The V and J genes are TRBV6-5 and TRBJ2-3; 9 nucleotides agree with TRBD1. The V and J ends lost 4 bases and 7 bases, in that order; junction bases with no gene match: 6. Germline CDR1 MNHEY, CDR2 SVGAGI. The length of the CDR3 is 14 residues.

V gene TRBV2 combines with J gene TRBJ2-7; 7 nucleotides line up with TRBD1. There are 13 residues in the CDR3. The J segment lost 0 bases and the V segment lost 10 bases, leaving 6 bases of the junction unmatched. Germline V gives CDR1 SNHLY, CDR2 FYNNEI. Written as DNA, the CDR3 is TGTGCCACCGGGACAGCCGCCTCCTACGAGCAGTACTTC. This encodes CATGTAASYEQYF. Drawing the rest from reference TRBV2 and TRBJ2-7, the complete variable domain is EPEVTQTPSHQVTQMGQEVILRCVPISNHLYFYWYRQILGQKVEFLVSFYNNEISEKSEIFDDQFSVERPDGSNFTLKIRSTKLEDSAMYFCATGTAASYEQYFGPGTRLTVT.

The V call is TRBV4-1, the J call TRBJ2-5, with 16 bases matching TRBD2. CDR1 MGHRA and CDR2 YSYEKL come from the germline V gene. V was clipped by 3 bases and J by 5 bases; unmatched bases: 9. This CDR3 is built from 18 residues. The CDR3 loop reads CASSQGLAGGRIMETQYF. CDR3 nucleotide sequence: TGCGCCAGCAGCCAGGGACTAGCGGGAGGGCGCATAATGGAGACCCAGTACTTC.